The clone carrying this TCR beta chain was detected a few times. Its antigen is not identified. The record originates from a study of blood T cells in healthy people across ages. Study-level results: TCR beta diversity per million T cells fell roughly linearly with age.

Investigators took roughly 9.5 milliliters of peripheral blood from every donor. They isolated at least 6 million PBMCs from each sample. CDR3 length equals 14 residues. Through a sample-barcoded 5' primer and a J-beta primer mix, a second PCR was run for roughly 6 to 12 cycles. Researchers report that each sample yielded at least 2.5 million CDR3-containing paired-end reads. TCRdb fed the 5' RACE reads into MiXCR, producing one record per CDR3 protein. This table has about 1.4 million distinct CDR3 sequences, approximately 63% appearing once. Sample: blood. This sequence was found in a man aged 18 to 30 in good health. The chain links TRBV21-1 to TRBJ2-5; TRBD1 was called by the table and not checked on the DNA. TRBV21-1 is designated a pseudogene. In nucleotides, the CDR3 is TGTGCCAGTTTGGACGGACAGCTACAAGAGACCCAGTACTTC. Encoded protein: CASLDGQLQETQYF.